The clone carrying this T cell receptor beta chain was observed at least ten times. Under 3 months in duration, the ophthalmopathy in affected donors had moderate-to-severe activity, CAS ≥3 and NOSPECS ≥4. Certain patients, namely those with other autoimmune diseases, uncontrolled infections, pregnancy or lactation, were excluded. Fresh peripheral blood, around 10 ml, was the PBMC source. This sample is part of a study of Graves' ophthalmopathy and Graves' hyperthyroidism. Germline trimming cut 6 bases from V and 5 bases from J; bases unmatched to any gene: 4. The CDR3 covers 14 residues. The sequenced template was RNA, covering the TCR beta CDR3 region. An initial RT-PCR round employing HTBI primers preceded a second-round multiplex PCR. TCRdb recomputed calls from the multiplex PCR reads with MiXCR, one row per CDR3 protein. The sample holds roughly 400,000 distinct CDR3 sequences, around 19% seen once.

The rearrangement links TRBV12-3 or TRBV12-4 to TRBJ2-2, with 9 nucleotides matching TRBD2. The receptor's source is a woman under 30 with Graves' ophthalmopathy. Sample: peripheral blood. CDR3 sequence (DNA): TGTGCCAGCAGGCGGGGGGGCGAAACCGGGGAGCTGTTTTTT. This codes for CASRRGGETGELFF.